This paragraph covers one T cell receptor delta chain sequence. The data derive from a study of gamma-delta chains in newborns, infants, children. Study context: Innate gammadelta T cells reportedly expand polyclonally right after birth, driven by microbial exposure, per the title.

The CDR3 runs 23 residues. With V trimmed by 0 bases and J by 0 bases, 24 bases remained unmatched. Germline lookup yields CDR1 TSWWSYY and CDR2 QGS. TCRdb redid the clone calls on the reads with CATT. The sample gives 4,500 to 5,000 delta-chain clones, 38% of which show up once; roughly 15% is in the top ten. This sequence joins TRDV1 and TRDJ1; 8 nucleotides line up with TRDD3. This receptor was taken from a child who received the measles vaccine. The sequenced sample was blood. In DNA form, the CDR3 reads TGTGCTCTTGGGGAACTTCGTTCCGGCCCTTTCCTTGACTGGGGGGCATACACCGATAAACTCATCTTT. This sequence encodes CALGELRSGPFLDWGAYTDKLIF.